This T cell receptor beta chain was captured by sequencing in a study of naive and memory T cell subsets. Four subsets defined by CD45RA and CD27 were sorted after CD3, CD4, CD8 and live/dead staining. The beta constant-region primer was an equimolar mix of two oligonucleotides covering TRBC1 and TRBC2. Four rounds of PCR amplified the ligated cDNA using nested alpha and beta constant-region primers plus SP2. TCRdb redid the calling of the UMI-ligation and nested PCR reads with MiXCR, one entry per CDR3 protein. Among about 120,000 distinct CDR3 sequences listed, 30% to 45% were seen once. Trimming shortened V by 5 bases and J by 2 bases, and 19 bases separated the two germline ends. Germline V gives CDR1 MDHEN, CDR2 SYDVKM. The CDR3 loop spans 16 amino acids.

This TCR was recovered from a human donor in good health. The sequencing input was central memory CD4+ T cells from blood. The chain uses TRBV28 and TRBJ2-7, with a possible D match to TRBD1 (6 bases). The CDR3 region has the DNA TGTGCCAGCAGTACCCCACTCAAGACAGGTACCTACGAGCAGTACTTC. This encodes CASSTPLKTGTYEQYF. Combining the CDR3 with reference TRBV28 and TRBJ2-7 gives the whole variable domain DVKVTQSSRYLVKRTGEKVFLECVQDMDHENMFWYRQDPGLGLRLIYFSYDVKMKEKGDIPEGYSVSREKKERFSLILESASTNQTSMYLCASSTPLKTGTYEQYFGPGTRLTVT.